This is a list of T cell receptor beta chains from one sample in a study of CD8 T cells in Susac syndrome. One entry per CDR3 protein results from TCRdb running MiXCR on the immunoSEQ multiplex PCR reads. Counted here are fewer than 350,000 distinct CDR3 sequences, approximately 85% occurring once; the ten biggest clones make up 0.2% to 0.25%. The sequenced material came from CD8+ T cells from PBMCs. Source of these receptors: a human donor with multiple sclerosis. CDR3s include the opening cysteine and the closing phenylalanine or tryptophan. The D gene is left open where the match is weak. Only part of the rows carry a size: once, few, many, or a class if the clone is expanded.

j_gene	d_gene	abundance	v_gene	CDR3aa	CDR3nt
TRBJ2-5	TRBD1	NA	TRBV13	CASSSTGTGDQETQYF	TGTGCCAGCAGCTCTACCGGGACAGGTGACCAAGAGACCCAGTACTTC
TRBJ1-3	NA	NA	TRBV6-5	CASTSNSGNTIYF	TGTGCCAGCACGAGCAACTCTGGAAACACCATATATTTT
TRBJ2-1	NA	NA	TRBV20-1	CSARGGEQFF	TGCAGTGCTAGAGGTGGTGAGCAGTTCTTC
TRBJ2-2	NA	NA	TRBV12-5	CASSPLALPGHNTGELFF	TGTGCTAGTAGTCCCTTGGCTCTCCCGGGACACAACACCGGGGAGCTGTTTTTT
TRBJ2-2	NA	few	TRBV4-3	CASSPRTTHTGELFF	TGCGCCAGCAGCCCCCGGACTACACACACCGGGGAGCTGTTTTTT
TRBJ1-2	NA	NA	TRBV29-1	CSVRQGNYGYTF	TGCAGCGTTCGTCAGGGTAACTATGGCTACACCTTC
TRBJ2-2	TRBD1	NA	TRBV2	CANWRQGHGKTGELFF	TGTGCCAACTGGAGACAGGGTCACGGGAAAACCGGGGAGCTGTTTTTT
TRBJ1-2	NA	NA	TRBV5-6	CASSLSPLIANYGYTF	TGTGCCAGCAGCTTGTCTCCACTAATAGCTAACTATGGCTACACCTTC
TRBJ1-5	NA	few	TRBV4-2	CASSQEEGSNQPQHF	TGTGCCAGCAGCCAAGAAGAGGGGAGCAATCAGCCCCAGCATTTT
TRBJ2-7	NA	NA	TRBV20-1	CSATLEGYYEQYF	TGCAGTGCTACCCTCGAGGGGTACTACGAGCAGTACTTC
TRBJ1-1	NA	once	TRBV6-4	CASSDSATREAFF	TGTGCCAGCAGTGACTCCGCTACTAGGGAAGCTTTCTTT
TRBJ1-3	NA	NA	TRBV29-1	CSGKGAYSGNTIYF	TGCAGCGGCAAAGGGGCATACTCTGGAAACACCATATATTTT
TRBJ2-5	NA	NA	TRBV11-2	CASSFTGSQETQYF	TGTGCCAGCAGCTTTACGGGCAGCCAAGAGACCCAGTACTTC
TRBJ1-3	TRBD1	once	TRBV4-3	CASSQGGTASSGNTIYF	TGCGCCAGCAGCCAAGGGGGGACAGCGAGCTCTGGAAACACCATATATTTT
TRBJ2-1	NA	NA	TRBV5-4	CASSLGHNEQFF	TGTGCCAGCAGCTTGGGGCACAATGAGCAGTTCTTC
TRBJ1-2	NA	NA	TRBV19	CASRWANRNYGYTF	TGTGCCAGTAGGTGGGCCAACCGTAACTATGGCTACACCTTC
TRBJ2-7	TRBD1	NA	TRBV3-1	CASSHGTGTGVYEQYF	TGTGCCAGCAGCCATGGGACGGGGACAGGGGTGTACGAGCAGTACTTC
TRBJ1-2	NA	NA	TRBV13	CASSARLIYGYTF	TGTGCCAGCAGCGCTCGACTGATCTACGGCTACACCTTC
TRBJ2-1	NA	NA	TRBV15	CATSNPIFVSYNEQFF	TGTGCCACCAGCAACCCCATTTTCGTCTCCTACAATGAGCAGTTCTTC
TRBJ2-7	TRBD2	NA	TRBV28	CASSRGGRTSYEQYF	TGTGCCAGCAGCCGCGGCGGGAGGACCTCCTACGAGCAGTACTTC
TRBJ2-2	TRBD1	NA	TRBV29-1	CSVEDRGDRLMGGELFF	TGCAGCGTTGAAGATAGGGGGGACAGGCTGATGGGCGGGGAGCTGTTTTTT
TRBJ2-3	NA	NA	TRBV27	CASSLFRAGLSTDTQYF	TGTGCCAGCAGTTTATTTCGGGCAGGGCTTAGCACAGATACGCAGTATTTT
TRBJ1-2	NA	NA	TRBV3-1	CASSPISPAAGYTF	TGTGCCAGCAGCCCAATCTCCCCAGCCGCTGGCTACACCTTC
TRBJ1-2	TRBD1	once	TRBV24-1	CAAKRRQGGIYGYTF	TGTGCCGCCAAACGGCGACAGGGGGGAATCTATGGCTACACCTTC
TRBJ2-1	NA	NA	TRBV7-9	CASKREGGPGNEQFF	TGTGCCAGCAAAAGGGAGGGGGGGCCCGGCAATGAGCAGTTCTTC
TRBJ2-7	TRBD1	NA	TRBV7-6	CASSSARGQVSYEQYF	TGTGCCAGCAGCTCGGCTCGGGGACAGGTTAGTTACGAGCAGTACTTC
TRBJ2-7	TRBD2	NA	TRBV11-2	CASSQSAGGTYEQYF	TGTGCCAGCAGCCAGTCGGCGGGAGGAACCTACGAGCAGTACTTC
TRBJ1-5	NA	NA	TRBV28	CASWTAHSNQPQHF	TGTGCCAGCTGGACAGCCCATAGCAATCAGCCCCAGCATTTT
TRBJ1-5	NA	NA	TRBV27	CASSDGRGQPQHF	TGTGCCAGCAGTGACGGCCGGGGTCAGCCCCAGCATTTT
TRBJ1-5	NA	NA	TRBV20-1	CSARERNQPQHF	TGCAGTGCTAGAGAGCGTAATCAGCCCCAGCATTTT
TRBJ2-7	NA	few	TRBV6-6	CASSYLGGENEQYF	TGTGCCAGCAGTTACTTGGGGGGCGAGAACGAGCAGTACTTC
TRBJ2-3	NA	NA	TRBV4-3	CASSPREFTDTQYF	TGCGCCAGCAGCCCCCGGGAGTTCACAGATACGCAGTATTTT
TRBJ1-1	NA	NA	TRBV28	CASSPQGLFLVNTEAFF	TGTGCCAGCAGCCCCCAGGGGTTGTTTCTGGTGAACACTGAAGCTTTCTTT
TRBJ2-1	NA	NA	TRBV20-1	CSARNPPLVEQFF	TGCAGTGCCAGAAACCCACCACTAGTTGAGCAGTTCTTC
TRBJ1-5	NA	NA	TRBV7-6	CASSARQGSDQPQHF	TGTGCCAGCAGCGCCCGGCAGGGGTCGGATCAGCCCCAGCATTTT
TRBJ2-7	TRBD2	NA	TRBV7-8	CASSLREGLAGASSYEQYF	TGTGCCAGCAGCTTACGCGAGGGACTAGCGGGTGCGAGCTCCTACGAGCAGTACTTC
TRBJ1-5	NA	NA	TRBV30	CAWSVPREHSNQPQHF	TGTGCCTGGAGTGTACCCAGGGAACATAGCAATCAGCCCCAGCATTTT
TRBJ2-5	NA	NA	TRBV5-6	CASTTRAEGYQETQYF	TGTGCCAGCACTACTAGGGCGGAGGGATACCAAGAGACCCAGTACTTC
TRBJ2-1	NA	NA	TRBV7-9	CGSAELLYNEQFF	TGTGGTTCCGCGGAGCTATTATACAATGAGCAGTTCTTC
TRBJ2-3	NA	NA	TRBV28	CASEPTLNTDTQYF	TGTGCCAGCGAGCCGACCTTAAACACAGATACGCAGTATTTT
TRBJ2-7	NA	NA	TRBV11-2	CASSLEAGPYEQYF	TGTGCCAGCAGTTTAGAGGCGGGTCCCTACGAGCAGTACTTC
TRBJ1-1	NA	NA	TRBV6-1	CASSRYRAWGGEAFF	TGTGCCAGCAGCCGATACCGGGCCTGGGGAGGTGAAGCTTTCTTT
TRBJ2-1	NA	NA	TRBV9	CASSVAQVITNNEQFF	TGTGCCAGCAGCGTAGCTCAAGTTATCACTAACAATGAGCAGTTCTTC